This T cell receptor (beta chain) was identified during a study of T cell changes during pregnancy in multiple sclerosis. Method: immunoSEQ multiplex PCR; TCRdb's copy keeps in-frame clones and lacks some. The repertoire has roughly 100,000 clones, 75% to 95% of them found once; the top ten carry less than 2%. The CDR3 is made up of 10 amino acids. Germline CDR1 reads DFQATT; CDR2 reads SNEGSKA (reference sequence). This sequence was found in a female donor with multiple sclerosis, enrolled in a pregnancy study. The V gene is TRBV20-1, the J gene TRBJ2-1, with D tentatively TRBD2 (5 bases). Sequenced material: peripheral blood, taken before pregnancy. The CDR3 nucleotides are TGCAGCTTTTCGGGGAATGAGCAGTTCTTC. It translates to CSFSGNEQFF.